Following are 6 T cell receptor beta chains from one sample sequenced in a study of Ad26.COV2.S vaccination and SARS-CoV-2 variants. The method was immunoSEQ multiplex PCR; TCRdb's version includes in-frame clones alone and lacks a portion of them. The sample has hundreds of thousands of clones, more than 70% seen once. Documented treatment: approximately 18 received Ad26.COV2.S at low or high dose, single or two shots; roughly five received placebo; per-sample allocation not given. Specimen acquisition occurred on day 63 following the initial vaccine or placebo injection. The source was peripheral blood, collected in a trial of Ad26.COV2.S vaccine versus placebo. The receptors were sampled from a person aged 18-60 years who received the Ad26.COV2.S COVID-19 vaccine or a placebo.

CDR3 residues: CASSERRYSNQPQHF. CDR3 DNA sequence: TGTGCCAGCAGTGAACGTCGATATAGCAATCAGCCCCAGCATTTT. This chain uses TRBV6-1 with TRBJ1-5; no firm D call. The germline V gene encodes CDR1 MNHNS and CDR2 SASEGT. The germline V and J ends were trimmed by 2 bases and 0 bases, with 8 bases remaining between them. The CDR3 length is 15 residues.

The J gene is TRBJ1-2, the V gene TRBV6-5, with TRBD1 matching 7 bases. V lost 4 bases and J lost 0; bases outside the gene matches: 5. Germline CDR1 is MNHEY and CDR2 is SVGAGI. The CDR3 totals 15 residues. This CDR3 reads CASSFGTAANYGYTF. CDR3 nucleotide sequence: TGTGCCAGCAGTTTTGGGACAGCTGCTAACTATGGCTACACCTTC.

This rearrangement joins TRBV18 to TRBJ1-2; TRBD1 is a possible D gene (5 bases). V lost 4 bases to trimming and J lost 3 bases, with 12 bases between them. The CDR3 is 14 residues long. Germline CDR1 reads KGHSH; CDR2 reads LQKENI. CDR3 in DNA: TGTGCCAGCTCACTACAGGAAGGGGACTATGGCTACACCTTC. Encoded protein: CASSLQEGDYGYTF.

This clone was found once. Other DNA sequences in this sample translate to the same CDR3. The chain combines TRBV7-2 with TRBJ2-7; 9 nucleotides line up with TRBD1. J gave up 3 bases and V 5 bases, and 5 bases lay outside the gene matches. The V gene's germline CDR1 is SGHTA and CDR2 FQGNSA. The CDR3 sequence is 14 residues long. The CDR3 protein is CASSPRTGDYEQYF. In DNA, the CDR3 is TGTGCCAGCAGCCCCCGGACAGGGGACTACGAGCAGTACTTC.

The J gene is TRBJ2-2, the V gene TRBV29-1, with D perhaps TRBD2 (5 bases). This CDR3 is 13 amino acids long. Trimming removed 6 bases at V and 6 bases at J, with 14 bases between. Germline lookup yields CDR1 SQVTM and CDR2 ANQGSEA. The CDR3 bases are TGCAGCGTGAGGGAAGGAGCTCCCGGGGAGCTGTTTTTT. This sequence encodes CSVREGAPGELFF.

The chain is built from TRBV27 and TRBJ1-4, with D hard to call. V shed 6 bases and J shed 0 bases, with 8 bases lying between them. The CDR3 totals 14 residues. In germline, CDR1 is MNHEY, CDR2 SMNVEV (reference sequence). The CDR3 protein is CASRDLPTNEKLFF. CDR3 bases: TGTGCCAGCAGGGACCTCCCAACTAATGAAAAACTGTTTTTT.